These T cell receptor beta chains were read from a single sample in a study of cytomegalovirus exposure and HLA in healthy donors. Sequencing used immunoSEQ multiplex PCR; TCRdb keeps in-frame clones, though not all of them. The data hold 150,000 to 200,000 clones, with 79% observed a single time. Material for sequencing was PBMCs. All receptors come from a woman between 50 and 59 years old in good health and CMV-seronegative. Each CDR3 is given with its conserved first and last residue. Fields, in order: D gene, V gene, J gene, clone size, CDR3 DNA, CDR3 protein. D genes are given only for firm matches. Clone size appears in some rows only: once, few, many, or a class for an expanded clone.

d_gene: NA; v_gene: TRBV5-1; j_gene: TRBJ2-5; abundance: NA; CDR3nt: TGCGCCAGCAGCAGGACTATCCAAGAGACCCAGTACTTC; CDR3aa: CASSRTIQETQYF
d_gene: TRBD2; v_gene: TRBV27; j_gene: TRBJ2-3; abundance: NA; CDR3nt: TGTGCCAGCAGTCCGAGTTGGGGTAGCGGGAGCACAGATACGCAGTATTTT; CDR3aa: CASSPSWGSGSTDTQYF
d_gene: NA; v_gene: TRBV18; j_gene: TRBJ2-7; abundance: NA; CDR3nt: TGTGCCAGCTCACCCGTGACAGGTGCCTACGAGCAGTACTTC; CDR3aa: CASSPVTGAYEQYF
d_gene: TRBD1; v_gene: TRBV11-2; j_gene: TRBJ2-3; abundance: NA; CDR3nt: TGTGCCAGCAGCTCCTGGGGGACAGGGGGCTATACTAGCACAGATACGCAGTATTTT; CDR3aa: CASSSWGTGGYTSTDTQYF
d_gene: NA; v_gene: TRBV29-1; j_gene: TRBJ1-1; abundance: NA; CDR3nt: TGCAGCGTTCGGTTAAGAGGGAACACTGAAGCTTTCTTT; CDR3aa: CSVRLRGNTEAFF
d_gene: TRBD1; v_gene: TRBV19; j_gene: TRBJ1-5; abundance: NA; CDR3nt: TGTGCCAGTAGAAGGGACAGGGGGATCAATCAGCCCCAGCATTTT; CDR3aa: CASRRDRGINQPQHF
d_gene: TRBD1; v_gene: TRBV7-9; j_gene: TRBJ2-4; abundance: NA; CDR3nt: TGTGCCAGCAGCCCGCCCCGACAGGGATCAGTCAAAAACATTCAGTACTTC; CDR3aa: CASSPPRQGSVKNIQYF
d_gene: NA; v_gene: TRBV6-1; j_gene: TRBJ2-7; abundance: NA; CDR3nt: TGTGCCAGCAGCAGATCGGACACGCTCTACGAGCAGTACTTC; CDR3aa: CASSRSDTLYEQYF
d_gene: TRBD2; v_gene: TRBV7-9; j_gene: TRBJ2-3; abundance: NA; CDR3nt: TGTGCCAGCAGCTTAGCGTCACTAGCGGGGAGCACAGATACGCAGTATTTT; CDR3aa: CASSLASLAGSTDTQYF
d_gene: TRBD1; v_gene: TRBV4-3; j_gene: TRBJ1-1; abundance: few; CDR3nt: TGCGCCAGCAGCAACCCCGGACAGGGGGACGGGGAAGCTTTCTTT; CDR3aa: CASSNPGQGDGEAFF
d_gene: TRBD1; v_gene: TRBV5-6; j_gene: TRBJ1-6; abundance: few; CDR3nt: TGTGCCAGCAGCTTGGGGGACAGGGACGGTAATTCACCCCTCCACTTT; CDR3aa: CASSLGDRDGNSPLHF
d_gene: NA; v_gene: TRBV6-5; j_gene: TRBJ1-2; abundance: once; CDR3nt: TGTGCCAGCAGGTTCGTAGGCGGCTATGGCTACACCTTC; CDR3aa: CASRFVGGYGYTF
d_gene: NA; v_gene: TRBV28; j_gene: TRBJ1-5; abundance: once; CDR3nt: TGTGCCAGCAGTTTGCCCGGGGGGGTGAAGCAGCCCCAGCATTTT; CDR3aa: CASSLPGGVKQPQHF
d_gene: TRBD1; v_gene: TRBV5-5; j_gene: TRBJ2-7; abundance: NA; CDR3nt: TGTGCCAGCAGCTCCGGACAGGGTTACGAGCAGTACTTC; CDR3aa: CASSSGQGYEQYF
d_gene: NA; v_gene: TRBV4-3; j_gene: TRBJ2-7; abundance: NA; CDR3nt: TGCGCCAGCAGCCAAGATTTGGGGGGTGGGCAGTACTTC; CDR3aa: CASSQDLGGGQYF
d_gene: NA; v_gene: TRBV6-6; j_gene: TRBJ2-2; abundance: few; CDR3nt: TGTGCCAGCAGACCGAGTATTACCGGGGAGCTGTTTTTT; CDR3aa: CASRPSITGELFF
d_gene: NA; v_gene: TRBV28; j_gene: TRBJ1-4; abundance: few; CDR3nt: TGTGCCAGCAGTTTGGCGGGGCGAGGAAAACTGTTTTTT; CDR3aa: CASSLAGRGKLFF
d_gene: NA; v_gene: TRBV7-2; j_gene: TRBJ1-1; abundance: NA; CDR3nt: TGTGCCAGCAGCCGGGATACTCTGAACACTGAAGCTTTCTTT; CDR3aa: CASSRDTLNTEAFF
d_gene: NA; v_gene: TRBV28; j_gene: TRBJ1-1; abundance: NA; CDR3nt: TGTGCCAGCAGTATTGGGACATCGAACGCTTTCTTT; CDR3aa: CASSIGTSNAFF
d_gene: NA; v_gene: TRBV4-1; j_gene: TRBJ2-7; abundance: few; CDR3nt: TGCGCCAGCAGCCCGACTGGTAGCCCCTACGAGCAGTACTTC; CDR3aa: CASSPTGSPYEQYF
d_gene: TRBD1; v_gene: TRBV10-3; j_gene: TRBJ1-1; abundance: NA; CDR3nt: TGTGCCGCTTCTCAGGGGGCTGAAGCTTTCTTT; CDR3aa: CAASQGAEAFF
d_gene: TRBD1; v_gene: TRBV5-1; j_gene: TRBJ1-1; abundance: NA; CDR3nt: TGCGCCAGCAGACTGACGGGACAGGGGAACACTGAAGCTTTCTTT; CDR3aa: CASRLTGQGNTEAFF
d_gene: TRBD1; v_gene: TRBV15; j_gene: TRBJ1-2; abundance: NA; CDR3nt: TGTGCCACCAGCAGAGATGAGGGAGGGACAGGGGGCTACACCTTC; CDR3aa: CATSRDEGGTGGYTF